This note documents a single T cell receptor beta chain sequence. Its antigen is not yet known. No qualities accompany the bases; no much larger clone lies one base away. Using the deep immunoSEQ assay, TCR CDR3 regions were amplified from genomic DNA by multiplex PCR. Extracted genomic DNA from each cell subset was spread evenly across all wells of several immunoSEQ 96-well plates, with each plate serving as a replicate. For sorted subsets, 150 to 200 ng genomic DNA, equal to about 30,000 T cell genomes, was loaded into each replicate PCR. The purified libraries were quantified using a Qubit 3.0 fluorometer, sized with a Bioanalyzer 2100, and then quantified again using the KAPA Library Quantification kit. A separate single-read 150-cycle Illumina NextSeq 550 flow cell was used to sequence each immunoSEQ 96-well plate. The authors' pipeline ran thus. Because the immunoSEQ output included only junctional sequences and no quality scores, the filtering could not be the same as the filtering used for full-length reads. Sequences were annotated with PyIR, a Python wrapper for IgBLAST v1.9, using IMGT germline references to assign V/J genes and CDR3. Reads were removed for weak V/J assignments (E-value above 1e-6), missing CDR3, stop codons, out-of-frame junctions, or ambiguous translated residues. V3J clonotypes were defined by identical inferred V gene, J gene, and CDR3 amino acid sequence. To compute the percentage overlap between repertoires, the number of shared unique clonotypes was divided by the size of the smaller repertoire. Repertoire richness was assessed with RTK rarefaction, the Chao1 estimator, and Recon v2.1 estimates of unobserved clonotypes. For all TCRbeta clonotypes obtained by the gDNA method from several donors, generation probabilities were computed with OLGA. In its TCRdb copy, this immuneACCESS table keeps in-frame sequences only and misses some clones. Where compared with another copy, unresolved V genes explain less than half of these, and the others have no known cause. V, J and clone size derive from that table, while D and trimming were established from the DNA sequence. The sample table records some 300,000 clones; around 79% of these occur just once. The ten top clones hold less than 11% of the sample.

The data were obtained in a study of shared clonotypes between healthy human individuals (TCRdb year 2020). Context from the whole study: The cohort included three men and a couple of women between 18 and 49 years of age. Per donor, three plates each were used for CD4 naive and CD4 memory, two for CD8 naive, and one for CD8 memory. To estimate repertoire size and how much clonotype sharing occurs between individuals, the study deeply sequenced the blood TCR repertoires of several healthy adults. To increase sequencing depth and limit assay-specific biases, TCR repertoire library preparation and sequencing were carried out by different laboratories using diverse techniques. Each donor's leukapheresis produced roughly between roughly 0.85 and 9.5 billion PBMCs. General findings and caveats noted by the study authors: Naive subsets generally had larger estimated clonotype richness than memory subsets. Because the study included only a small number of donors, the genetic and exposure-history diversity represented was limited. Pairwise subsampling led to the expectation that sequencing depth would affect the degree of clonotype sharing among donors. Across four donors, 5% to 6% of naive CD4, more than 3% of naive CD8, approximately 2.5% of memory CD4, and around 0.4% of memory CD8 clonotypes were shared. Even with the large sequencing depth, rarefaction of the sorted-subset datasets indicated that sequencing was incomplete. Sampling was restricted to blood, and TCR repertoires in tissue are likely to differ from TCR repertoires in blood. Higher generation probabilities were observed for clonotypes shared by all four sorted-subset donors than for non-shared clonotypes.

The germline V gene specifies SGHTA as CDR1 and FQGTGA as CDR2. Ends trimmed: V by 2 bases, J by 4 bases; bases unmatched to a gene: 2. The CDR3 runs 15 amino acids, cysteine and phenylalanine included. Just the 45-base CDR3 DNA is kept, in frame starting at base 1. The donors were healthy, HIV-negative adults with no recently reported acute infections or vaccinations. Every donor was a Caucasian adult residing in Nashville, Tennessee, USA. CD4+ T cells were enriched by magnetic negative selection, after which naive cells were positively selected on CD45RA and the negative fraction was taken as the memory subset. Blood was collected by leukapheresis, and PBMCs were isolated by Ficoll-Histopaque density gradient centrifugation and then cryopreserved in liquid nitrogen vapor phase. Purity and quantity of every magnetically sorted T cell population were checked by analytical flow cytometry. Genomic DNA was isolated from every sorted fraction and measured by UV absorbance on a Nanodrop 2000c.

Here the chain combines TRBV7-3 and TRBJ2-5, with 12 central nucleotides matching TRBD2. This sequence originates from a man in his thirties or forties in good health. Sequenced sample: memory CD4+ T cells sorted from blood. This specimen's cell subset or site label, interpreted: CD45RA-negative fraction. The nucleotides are TGTGCCAGCAGCTTATCGGGACTAGCGGGAGAGACCCAGTACTTC. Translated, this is CASSLSGLAGETQYF.